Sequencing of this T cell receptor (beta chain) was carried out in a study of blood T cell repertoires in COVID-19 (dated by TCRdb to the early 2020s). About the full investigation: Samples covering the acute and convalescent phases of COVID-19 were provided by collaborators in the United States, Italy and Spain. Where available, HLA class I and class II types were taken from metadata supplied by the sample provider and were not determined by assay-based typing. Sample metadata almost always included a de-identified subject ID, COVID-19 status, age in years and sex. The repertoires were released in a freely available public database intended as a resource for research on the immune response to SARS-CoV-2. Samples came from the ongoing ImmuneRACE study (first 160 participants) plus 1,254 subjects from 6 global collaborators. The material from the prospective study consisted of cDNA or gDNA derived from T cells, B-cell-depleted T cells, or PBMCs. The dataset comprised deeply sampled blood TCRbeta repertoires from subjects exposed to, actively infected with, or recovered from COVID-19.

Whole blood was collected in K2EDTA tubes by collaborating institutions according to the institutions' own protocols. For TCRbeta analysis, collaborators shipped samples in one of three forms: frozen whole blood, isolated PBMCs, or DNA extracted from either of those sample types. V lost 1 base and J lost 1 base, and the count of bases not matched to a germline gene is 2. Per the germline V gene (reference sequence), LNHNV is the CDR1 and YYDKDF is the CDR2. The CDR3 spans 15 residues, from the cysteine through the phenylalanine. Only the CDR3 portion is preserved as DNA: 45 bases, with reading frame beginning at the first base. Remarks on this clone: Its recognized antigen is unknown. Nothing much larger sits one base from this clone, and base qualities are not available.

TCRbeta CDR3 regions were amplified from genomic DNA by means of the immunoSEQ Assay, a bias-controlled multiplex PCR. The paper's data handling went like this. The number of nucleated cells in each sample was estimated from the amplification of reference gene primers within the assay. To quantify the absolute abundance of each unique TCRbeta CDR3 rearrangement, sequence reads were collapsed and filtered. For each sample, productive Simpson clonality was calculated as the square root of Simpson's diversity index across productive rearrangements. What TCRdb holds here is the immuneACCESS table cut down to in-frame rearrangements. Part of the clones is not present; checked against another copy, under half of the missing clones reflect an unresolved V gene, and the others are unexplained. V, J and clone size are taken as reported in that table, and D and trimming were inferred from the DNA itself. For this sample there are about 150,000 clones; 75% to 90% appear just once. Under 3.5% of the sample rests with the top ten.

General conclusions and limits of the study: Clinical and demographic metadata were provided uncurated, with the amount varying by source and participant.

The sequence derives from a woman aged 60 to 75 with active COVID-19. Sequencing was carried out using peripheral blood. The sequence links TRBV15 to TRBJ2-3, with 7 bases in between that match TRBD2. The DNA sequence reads TGTGCCACCAGCAGAGGGCTAGCGGGCACAGATACGCAGTATTTT. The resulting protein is CATSRGLAGTDTQYF.